One sample yielded the 19 T cell receptor beta chains listed below, sequenced in a study of T cells in Graves' hyperthyroidism and ophthalmopathy. Amplification of TCR beta CDR3 regions was performed using RNA transcripts as template. RT-PCR in the first round (using the HTBI primer set) targeted the TCR CDR3. One entry per CDR3 protein results from TCRdb running MiXCR on the multiplex PCR reads. The repertoire holds hundreds of thousands of distinct CDR3 sequences, with more than 14% as singletons. Sequencing was performed on blood. The receptors shown here come from a woman aged 45-59 years with Graves' ophthalmopathy.

This clonotype was seen at least ten times. The rearrangement links TRBV6-1 to TRBJ2-2, with 11 positions matching TRBD2. CDR1 is MNHNS and CDR2 is SASEGT in the germline V gene. Losses at the gene ends were 0 bases for V and 6 bases for J; bases not matched to a gene: 6. This CDR3 spans 17 amino acids. The CDR3 DNA is TGTGCCAGCAGTGAAGCGCTACTAGCGGGAGTGGCCGGGGAGCTGTTTTTT. Residues: CASSEALLAGVAGELFF.

This clonotype was seen many times. The chain is built from TRBV27 and TRBJ2-7, with D possibly matching TRBD2 (5 bases). V was cut by 4 bases and J by 4 bases, with 11 bases left in between. This CDR3 is 13 amino acids long. CDR1 is MNHEY, CDR2 SMNVEV, per germline (reference sequence). The CDR3 coding sequence is TGTGCCAGCAGTTACTTGCGAGGGTACGAGCAGTACTTC. Amino acid sequence: CASSYLRGYEQYF.

The chain couples TRBV28 to TRBJ2-5; D may be TRBD1 (6 bases). The CDR3 runs to 13 residues. Germline V lookup: CDR1 MDHEN, CDR2 SYDVKM. V was pared by 5 bases and J by 3 bases, with 10 bases between. DNA for the CDR3: TGTGCCAGCAGTCTTACAGGGAAAGAGACCCAGTACTTC. Protein product: CASSLTGKETQYF.

This sequence joins TRBV19 and TRBJ1-4; TRBD1 might be the D (5 bases). This CDR3 comprises 13 residues. Germline V gene sequence: CDR1 LNHDA, CDR2 SQIVND (reference sequence). Trimming stripped 7 bases from V and 7 bases from J, with 13 bases between. The CDR3 DNA reads TGTGCCAGTATGGGGGACGGCATTGAAAAACTGTTTTTT. Its protein is CASMGDGIEKLFF. Full variable domain (rest looked up from reference TRBV19 and TRBJ1-4): DGGITQSPKYLFRKEGQNVTLSCEQNLNHDAMYWYRQDPGQGLRLIYYSQIVNDFQKGDIAEGYSVSREKKESFPLTVTSAQKNPTAFYLCASMGDGIEKLFFGSGTQLSVL.

This clonotype showed up many times. This sequence joins TRBV28 and TRBJ2-3, with TRBD1 identical over 10 bases. The CDR3 is 17 amino acids. In germline, CDR1 is MDHEN, CDR2 SYDVKM. V lost 5 bases to trimming and J lost 5 bases; unmatched junction nucleotides: 13. The DNA for the CDR3 is TGTGCCAGCAGTCCCTACCGGGACAGGGGAAATGGAGATACGCAGTATTTT. As protein: CASSPYRDRGNGDTQYF. Supplemented by reference TRBV28 and TRBJ2-3, the full variable domain reads DVKVTQSSRYLVKRTGEKVFLECVQDMDHENMFWYRQDPGLGLRLIYFSYDVKMKEKGDIPEGYSVSREKKERFSLILESASTNQTSMYLCASSPYRDRGNGDTQYFGPGTRLTVL.

This clonotype was counted ten times or more. The genes are TRBV28 and TRBJ2-5, with a weak D call TRBD1 (5 bases). This CDR3 is built from 13 residues. Between the trimmed V and J ends, which lost 3 bases and 2 bases, there was a span of 7 bases. Germline loops: CDR1 MDHEN, CDR2 SYDVKM. The DNA for the CDR3 is TGTGCCAGCAGTTTTCGACAGCAAGAGACCCAGTACTTC. Protein product: CASSFRQQETQYF. The full variable domain, completed using reference TRBV28 and TRBJ2-5, is DVKVTQSSRYLVKRTGEKVFLECVQDMDHENMFWYRQDPGLGLRLIYFSYDVKMKEKGDIPEGYSVSREKKERFSLILESASTNQTSMYLCASSFRQQETQYFGPGTRLLVL.

This clonotype was observed a few times. The chain recombines TRBV5-1 with TRBJ1-1, with D possibly being TRBD1 (6 bases). Trimming took 2 bases from V and 1 from J, leaving 12 bases between them. Germline loops: CDR1 SGHRS, CDR2 YFSETQ. This CDR3 comprises 15 residues. CDR3 bases: TGCGCCAGCAGCTTCGCAGGGGCTGAGAACACTGAAGCTTTCTTT. This encodes CASSFAGAENTEAFF.

This clonotype was seen many times. The J gene is TRBJ1-5, the V gene TRBV19; a weak D match, TRBD1 (6 bases). The V end lost 7 bases, the J end lost 0 bases, and 10 bases lay between the germline ends. The CDR3 length is 14 residues. Per germline, CDR1 LNHDA and CDR2 SQIVND (reference sequence). For the CDR3, the DNA is TGTGCCAGTACCAGGGACACTAGCAATCAGCCCCAGCATTTT. Protein product: CASTRDTSNQPQHF. Full variable domain (missing parts from reference TRBV19 and TRBJ1-5): DGGITQSPKYLFRKEGQNVTLSCEQNLNHDAMYWYRQDPGQGLRLIYYSQIVNDFQKGDIAEGYSVSREKKESFPLTVTSAQKNPTAFYLCASTRDTSNQPQHFGDGTRLSIL.

This clonotype was found a few times. The chain recombines TRBV3-1 with TRBJ1-2, with D perhaps matching TRBD1 (5 bases). Trimming stripped 3 bases from V and 6 bases from J, with 8 bases between. The CDR3 totals 12 residues. Germline V lookup: CDR1 LGHDT, CDR2 YNNKEL (reference sequence). In DNA, the CDR3 is TGTGCCAGCAGCCAGGGGGAGGATGGCTACACCTTC. It codes for CASSQGEDGYTF.

This clonotype was counted many times. V gene TRBV5-1 combines with J gene TRBJ1-3; D unclear. V dropped 4 bases and J dropped 4 bases, with 9 bases sitting between them. The CDR3 covers 13 residues. In germline, CDR1 is SGHRS, CDR2 YFSETQ. In DNA, the CDR3 is TGCGCCAGCAGCCGAGAAGGCGGAAACACCATATATTTT. Encoded protein: CASSREGGNTIYF.

There are a few counts of this clonotype. The J gene is TRBJ1-1, the V gene TRBV4-1; D gene ambiguous. CDR1 is MGHRA, CDR2 YSYEKL, per germline. V was cut by 1 base and J by 5 bases, with 14 bases left in between. This CDR3 is 15 amino acids long. CDR3 sequence reads: CASSQGTDRETEAFF. The DNA for the CDR3 is TGCGCCAGCAGCCAAGGGACCGACCGGGAGACTGAAGCTTTCTTT.

This clonotype was recorded a few times. The chain has TRBV7-9 and TRBJ2-6; no clear D gene. Germline V gene sequence: CDR1 SEHNR, CDR2 FQNEAQ (reference sequence). The germline V and J ends were trimmed by 1 base and 4 bases, with 8 bases remaining between them. This CDR3 has 15 amino acids. The CDR3 DNA sequence: TGTGCCAGCAGCTTAGGGGCAGTGGGGGCCAACGTCCTGACTTTC. This sequence encodes CASSLGAVGANVLTF.

This clonotype was seen more than once but under ten times. The rearrangement links TRBV11-2 to TRBJ2-2, with D possibly matching TRBD1 (5 bases). Germline lookup yields CDR1 SGHAT and CDR2 FQNNGV. Trimming took off 5 bases at V and 7 bases at J, with 11 bases between the two ends. CDR3 size: 13 residues. The CDR3 DNA reads TGTGCCAGCAGCCAGACAGTAAACGGGGAGCTGTTTTTT. Amino acid sequence: CASSQTVNGELFF.

This clonotype was seen a single time. The V and J genes are TRBV5-1 and TRBJ2-5, with TRBD1 as a possible D gene (6 bases). V lost 4 bases, J lost 10 bases, and 26 bases lay in between. This CDR3 has 16 amino acids. Germline V gene sequence: CDR1 SGHRS, CDR2 YFSETQ. The chain's CDR3 is CASSLKAGPSSGDQYF. In nucleotides, the CDR3 is TGCGCCAGCAGCCTAAAAGCCGGGCCGTCGTCAGGGGACCAGTACTTC.

This clonotype came up many times. The V gene is TRBV18, the J gene TRBJ2-1; 8 bases match TRBD2. Trimming at V came to 3 bases and at J to 4 bases, leaving 8 bases not matched to a gene. Germline CDR1 and CDR2: KGHSH and LQKENI. The CDR3 spans 16 residues. CDR3 in amino acids: CASSPYSGSGYNEQFF. DNA of the CDR3: TGTGCCAGCTCACCTTACAGCGGGAGCGGGTACAATGAGCAGTTCTTC.

This clonotype was found many times. V and J are TRBV7-2 and TRBJ2-7; 8 nucleotides match TRBD1. Losses at the gene ends were 5 bases for V and 0 bases for J; bases not matched to a gene: 6. Looked up from germline, CDR1 is SGHTA and CDR2 is FQGNSA. The CDR3 covers 15 residues. As DNA, the CDR3 is TGTGCCAGCAGCGCCGGACAGGGAGGCTCCTACGAGCAGTACTTC. As protein: CASSAGQGGSYEQYF.

This clonotype was picked up many times. CDR3 loop: CASSLWTGGMSNQPQHF. The CDR3 bases are TGTGCCAGCAGTTTATGGACAGGGGGAATGAGCAATCAGCCCCAGCATTTT. V and J are TRBV28 and TRBJ1-5, with TRBD1 matching over 9 bases. V shed 0 bases, J shed 1 base, and the junction held 4 bases outside the gene matches. The CDR3 sequence is 17 residues long. Looked up from germline, CDR1 is MDHEN and CDR2 is SYDVKM.

The chain has TRBV20-1 and TRBJ2-1; no definite D call. Germline CDR1 DFQATT, CDR2 SNEGSKA (reference sequence). CDR3 size: 14 residues. The V and J ends lost 0 bases and 2 bases respectively, with 8 bases between them. DNA for the CDR3: TGCAGTGCTAGAGAGCACGGAACCTACAATGAGCAGTTCTTC. Translated: CSAREHGTYNEQFF.

This clonotype was seen repeatedly, ten times or more. The chain couples TRBV20-1 to TRBJ2-5, with TRBD1 matching over 7 bases. V dropped 3 bases and J dropped 4; count of bases not matched to a gene: 5. The CDR3 runs to 13 residues. The germline V gene encodes CDR1 DFQATT and CDR2 SNEGSKA (reference sequence). CDR3 sequence: CSARLGGAETQYF. In nucleotides, the CDR3 is TGCAGTGCTAGGTTAGGGGGCGCAGAGACCCAGTACTTC.